Reported below is one T cell receptor beta chain. Its cognate antigen is unknown. These donors, healthy bone marrow donors, were studied. This sample is drawn from a study of cytomegalovirus exposure and HLA in healthy donors. About the study: In a previous analysis, more than 90 million unique TCR beta sequences were found from 170 million or so T cells.

Primers included in the PCR were 60 Vbeta and 13 Jbeta primers. The method was immunoSEQ multiplex PCR; TCRdb's version includes in-frame clones alone and lacks a portion of them. The sample records 120,000 or so clones, around four fifths being singletons. Germline V CDR1 and CDR2: LNHDA, SQIVND (reference sequence). With 5 bases removed from V and 4 bases from J, the gap between germline ends came to 17 bases. This CDR3 is 15 amino acids long. Study-wide points: In a later analysis, V- and J-gene trimming of beta chains associated with a DCLRE1C missense variant, replicated independently.

The sequenced material came from PBMCs. The clonotype originates from a male donor in good health and CMV-seropositive. The chain is built from TRBV19 and TRBJ1-1, with D possibly being TRBD1 (6 bases). CDR3 protein: CASSERGTIGTEAFF. The CDR3 nucleotides are TGTGCCAGTAGTGAGAGGGGGACAATCGGCACTGAAGCTTTCTTT.